This entry is about one T cell receptor (beta chain). The data derive from a study of blood T cell repertoires in COVID-19. Study-level background: Spain, Italy and the United States supplied samples that represented acute and convalescent COVID-19. T cells, B-cell-depleted T cells, or PBMCs provided the cDNA or gDNA that served as material.

In the original workflow: Using reference gene primer amplification, nucleated cell counts were estimated. The protocol was immunoSEQ multiplex PCR, while the TCRdb copy is restricted to in-frame clones and leaves out a portion. V, J and clone size are those of that table, while D and trimming were read from the DNA. The data contain approximately 52,000 clones, more than 80% of them singletons. CDR1 MRHNA and CDR2 SNTAGT come from the germline V gene. V was pared by 2 bases and J by 6 bases, with 7 bases between. The CDR3 consists of 12 residues. The sample taken for sequencing was peripheral blood. This receptor was obtained from a human donor with active COVID-19. The donor label of this sample is uncertain. The V gene is TRBV6-4, the J gene TRBJ1-2; D ambiguous. CDR3 in amino acids: CASSDREDGYTF. DNA of the CDR3: TGTGCCAGCAGTGACAGGGAGGATGGCTACACCTTC.